The subject of this entry is one T cell receptor beta chain. The antigen is not known. The sample belongs to a study of CXCR4 blockade with PD-1 therapy in pancreatic cancer. The study, taken as a whole, reports: Only TCRbeta chains were sequenced here.

Data came from immunoSEQ multiplex PCR; TCRdb stores just in-frame clones and leaves some out. Of about 3,000 clones in the sample, 39% were seen once. Trimming took 6 bases from V and 5 from J, leaving 13 bases between them. This CDR3 region has 12 residues. CDR1 and CDR2 from the germline V gene are SQVTM and ANQGSEA. This chain connects TRBV29-1 to TRBJ1-2; no clear D. The receptor was isolated from a human donor with pancreatic ductal adenocarcinoma. The sample comprised tumor tissue. CDR3 region: CSVAADLYGYTF. The DNA for the CDR3 is TGCAGCGTCGCCGCGGACCTATATGGCTACACCTTC.